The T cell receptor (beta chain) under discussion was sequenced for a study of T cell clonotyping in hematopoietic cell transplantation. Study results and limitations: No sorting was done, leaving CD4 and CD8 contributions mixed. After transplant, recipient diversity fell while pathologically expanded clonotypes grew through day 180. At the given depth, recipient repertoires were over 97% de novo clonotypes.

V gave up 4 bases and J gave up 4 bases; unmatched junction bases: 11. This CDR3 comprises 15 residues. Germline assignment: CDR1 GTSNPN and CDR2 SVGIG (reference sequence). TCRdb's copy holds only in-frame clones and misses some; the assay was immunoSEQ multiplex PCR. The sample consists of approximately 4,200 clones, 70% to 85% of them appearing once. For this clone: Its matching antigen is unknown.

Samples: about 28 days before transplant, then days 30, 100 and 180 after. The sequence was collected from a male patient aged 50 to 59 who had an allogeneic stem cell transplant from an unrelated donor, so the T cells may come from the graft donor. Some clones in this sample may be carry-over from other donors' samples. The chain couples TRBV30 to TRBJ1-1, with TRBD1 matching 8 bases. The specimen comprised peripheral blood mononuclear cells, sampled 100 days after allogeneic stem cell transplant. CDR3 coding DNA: TGTGCCTGGAAGGAGGGGACGACAGGGGTCACTGAAGCTTTCTTT. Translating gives CAWKEGTTGVTEAFF.